These 26 T cell receptor beta chains were sequenced from one sample in a study of T cells in tuberculosis. Repertoires were generated with immunoSEQ multiplex PCR, while TCRdb's copy carries only in-frame clones and drops some. The data contain 7,400 or so clones, 95% of them singletons. Sequences were obtained from PBMCs. These receptors all stem from an adult with tuberculosis.

V usage is TRBV11-2 and J usage is TRBJ2-7, with TRBD2 matching 9 bases. Germline V gene sequence: CDR1 SGHAT, CDR2 FQNNGV. The CDR3 totals 14 residues. Unmatched junction bases numbered 3, after V lost 4 bases and J lost 2 bases. CDR3 bases: TGTGCCAGCAGCTCGACTAGCGGAACCTACGAGCAGTACTTC. Translating gives CASSSTSGTYEQYF.

In DNA, the CDR3 is TGCGCCAGCAGCCTCTCTCCAGGGGAGACTGAAGCTTTCTTT. Its protein product is CASSLSPGETEAFF. V is TRBV4-1 and J is TRBJ1-1; TRBD1 is a possible D gene (6 bases). In germline, CDR1 is MGHRA, CDR2 YSYEKL. Trimming shortened V by 4 bases and J by 5 bases, and 14 bases separated the two germline ends. This CDR3 has 14 amino acids.

This sequence joins TRBV6-5 and TRBJ1-1, with TRBD1 as a possible D gene (5 bases). Germline CDR1 MNHEY, CDR2 SVGAGI. The V end was cut by 7 bases, the J end by 3 bases, with 15 bases between. The length of the CDR3 is 14 residues. The CDR3 coding sequence is TGTGCCAGCACTCACGGGGGGGTGGACACTGAAGCTTTCTTT. This sequence encodes CASTHGGVDTEAFF.

The V gene is TRBV30, the J gene TRBJ2-7; 10 bases match TRBD1. The CDR3 contains 13 residues. The germline V gene has CDR1 GTSNPN and CDR2 SVGIG (reference sequence). V dropped 5 bases and J dropped 1; count of bases not matched to a gene: 2. This chain's CDR3 is CAWQDRGSYEQYF. CDR3 nucleotides: TGTGCCTGGCAGGACAGGGGGTCCTACGAGCAGTACTTC.

The chain employs TRBV6-6 and TRBJ1-6, with D unresolved. The CDR3 runs to 13 residues. V lost 8 bases to trimming and J lost 11 bases, with 16 bases between them. The germline V gene has CDR1 MNHNY and CDR2 SVGAGI (reference sequence). Written as DNA, the CDR3 is TGTGCCAGCGGGCCAGTGGGCCAGACACCCCTCCACTTT. Amino acids: CASGPVGQTPLHF.

V gene TRBV7-3 combines with J gene TRBJ1-1, with D unresolved. Germline V gene lookup returns CDR1 SGHTA and CDR2 FQGTGA. Between the trimmed V and J ends, which lost 5 bases and 10 bases, there was a span of 17 bases. The CDR3 runs to 13 residues. DNA of the CDR3: TGTGCCAGCAGCCCCTCGGCGGGGATGAGAGCTTTCTTT. It translates to CASSPSAGMRAFF.

This chain links TRBV9 with TRBJ2-3; D perhaps matches TRBD2 (5 bases). V was trimmed by 0 bases and J by 4 bases, leaving 12 bases between them. Germline CDR1 and CDR2: SGDLS and YYNGEE. This CDR3 region has 15 residues. The CDR3 spells CASSVEAVPADTQYF. DNA of the CDR3: TGTGCCAGCAGCGTAGAAGCGGTACCGGCAGATACGCAGTATTTT.

The CDR3 spells CASSPFDRGEQYF. DNA for the CDR3: TGTGCCAGCTCACCCTTTGACAGGGGCGAGCAGTACTTC. The V gene is TRBV18, the J gene TRBJ2-7; 8 nucleotides agree with TRBD1. Germline loops: CDR1 KGHSH, CDR2 LQKENI. The CDR3 spans 13 residues. V was clipped by 3 bases and J by 6 bases; unmatched bases: 4.

The genes are TRBV2 and TRBJ2-7, with D possibly being TRBD1 (5 bases). CDR1 and CDR2 (germline): SNHLY, FYNNEI. The V end lost 6 bases, the J end lost 4 bases, and 7 bases lay between the germline ends. The CDR3 runs 11 residues. The CDR3 protein is CASSPGYEQYF. CDR3 sequence (DNA): TGTGCCAGCAGCCCAGGGTACGAGCAGTACTTC.

J is TRBJ1-1 and V is TRBV6-5; a possible D gene is TRBD1 (6 bases). Trimming shortened V by 9 bases and J by 3 bases, and 17 bases separated the two germline ends. This CDR3 is 14 amino acids long. Per germline, CDR1 MNHEY and CDR2 SVGAGI. Written as DNA, the CDR3 is TGTGCCAGTAACGTTGGGCAGGGGTACACTGAAGCTTTCTTT. Protein: CASNVGQGYTEAFF.

This sequence joins TRBV30 and TRBJ2-1, with 8 bases fitting TRBD2. Germline V gene data show CDR1 as GTSNPN and CDR2 as SVGIG (reference sequence). V lost 3 bases to trimming and J lost 0 bases; unmatched junction nucleotides: 4. The CDR3 runs to 15 residues. CDR3 sequence: CAWSPGTSSYNEQFF. The CDR3 DNA sequence: TGTGCCTGGAGCCCCGGGACTAGCTCCTACAATGAGCAGTTCTTC.

The chain carries TRBV7-7 and TRBJ2-5; 9 positions agree with TRBD1. The CDR3 is 13 amino acids. CDR1 and CDR2 (germline): SSHAT, FNYEAQ (reference sequence). Trimming at V came to 6 bases and at J to 9 bases, leaving 8 bases not matched to a gene. DNA for the CDR3: TGTGCCAGCAGTTCCGGACAGGGGCGGCCCCAGTACTTC. As protein: CASSSGQGRPQYF. Using reference TRBV7-7 and TRBJ2-5 for the parts outside the CDR3, the full variable domain is GAGVSQSPRYKVTKRGQDVTLRCDPISSHATLYWYQQALGQGPEFLTYFNYEAQPDKSGLPSDRFSAERPEGSISTLTIQRTEQRDSAMYRCASSSGQGRPQYFGPGTRLLVL.

This chain uses TRBV11-3 with TRBJ2-7; possible D gene TRBD1, 6 bases. The CDR3 consists of 13 residues. V shed 5 bases and J shed 1 base, with 9 bases lying between them. Germline-derived CDR1 and CDR2 are SGHNT and YENEEA. CDR3 in amino acids: CASSQGQSYEQYF. CDR3 bases: TGTGCCAGCAGCCAAGGACAGTCCTACGAGCAGTACTTC.

This clone occurred once. This sequence joins TRBV11-3 and TRBJ2-1, with 9 bases lining up with TRBD1. Germline V gene data show CDR1 as SGHNT and CDR2 as YENEEA. The CDR3 loop spans 16 amino acids. After removal of 5 bases from V and 4 bases from J, the junction contained 9 bases not matched to a gene. The CDR3 bases are TGTGCCAGCAGCCGTGAACAGGGGGCGGATTACAATGAGCAGTTCTTC. It yields the protein CASSREQGADYNEQFF.

The chain joins TRBV30 to TRBJ1-2, with D perhaps matching TRBD1 (5 bases). V was pared by 0 bases and J by 2 bases, with 13 bases between. Germline CDR1 reads GTSNPN; CDR2 reads SVGIG (reference sequence). The CDR3 totals 15 residues. The CDR3 nucleotides are TGTGCCTGGAGTGTGGGGCAGGGAGGAAACTATGGCTACACCTTC. This codes for CAWSVGQGGNYGYTF.

The CDR3 nucleotides are TGTGCCAGCAGTCCCGGGACTAGCGGGACCGGGGAGCTGTTTTTT. This gives the protein CASSPGTSGTGELFF. The rearrangement joins TRBV6-4 to TRBJ2-2; 12 bases map to TRBD2. V gave up 5 bases and J gave up 5 bases; unmatched junction bases: 3. Per the germline V gene, CDR1 is MRHNA and CDR2 is SNTAGT. CDR3 length: 15 residues.

This chain uses TRBV13 with TRBJ1-3; 8 bases match TRBD1. The CDR3 contains 15 residues. V shed 6 bases and J 0 bases; nucleotides not matched to a gene: 4. The germline V gene encodes CDR1 PRHDT and CDR2 FYEKMQ (reference sequence). In DNA form, the CDR3 reads TGTGCCAGCAGTCCGGACAGGGTCTCTGGAAACACCATATATTTT. It encodes CASSPDRVSGNTIYF.

The chain links TRBV10-3 to TRBJ2-5; 9 bases agree with TRBD1. Trimming cost V 6 bases and J 4 bases; bases outside gene matches: 3. CDR3 length: 13 amino acids. CDR1 is ENHRY and CDR2 is SYGVKD in the germline V gene. The CDR3, as DNA: TGTGCCATCAGGACAGGGGGACGAGAGACCCAGTACTTC. Translation gives CAIRTGGRETQYF.

The chain uses TRBV5-1 and TRBJ1-1, with TRBD1 as a possible D gene (6 bases). Trimming shortened V by 0 bases and J by 1 base, and 10 bases separated the two germline ends. CDR3 length: 15 amino acids. Looked up from germline, CDR1 is SGHRS and CDR2 is YFSETQ. The CDR3 sequence: CASSLAEGGNTEAFF. The CDR3 bases are TGCGCCAGCAGCTTGGCCGAAGGGGGGAACACTGAAGCTTTCTTT.

The chain carries TRBV6-6 and TRBJ2-7, with D hard to call. The V gene lost 8 bases and the J gene lost 1 base, with 6 bases spanning the gap. This CDR3 has 11 residues. Germline CDR1 and CDR2: MNHNY and SVGAGI (reference sequence). The CDR3 reads CASVASYEQYF. The CDR3 bases are TGTGCCAGCGTTGCGTCCTACGAGCAGTACTTC.

A single count supports this clone. This CDR3 reads CAWRRGGNQPQHF. DNA for the CDR3: TGTGCCTGGAGGCGGGGTGGCAATCAGCCCCAGCATTTT. The chain couples TRBV30 to TRBJ1-5; no definite D call. With 3 bases removed from V and 2 bases from J, the gap between germline ends came to 8 bases. The length of the CDR3 is 13 residues. Germline CDR1 GTSNPN, CDR2 SVGIG (reference sequence).

The chain has TRBV2 and TRBJ1-2; 7 bases are shared with TRBD1. The germline V gene has CDR1 SNHLY and CDR2 FYNNEI. The CDR3 spans 13 residues. V shed 5 bases, J shed 8 bases, and the junction held 8 bases outside the gene matches. CDR3 sequence: CASSLDRVGGYTF. CDR3 sequence (DNA): TGTGCCAGCAGTTTAGACAGGGTAGGAGGCTACACCTTC.

This clone was recorded only once. The CDR3 DNA is TGTGCCAGCAGTAAAAGACTCGACACCGGGGAGCTGTTTTTT. Its protein product is CASSKRLDTGELFF. The chain uses TRBV6-6 and TRBJ2-2; D unclear. The CDR3 consists of 14 residues. Germline V gives CDR1 MNHNY, CDR2 SVGAGI (reference sequence). Trimming removed 5 bases at V and 3 bases at J, with 10 bases between.

The chain has TRBV27 and TRBJ2-7, with 7 positions matching TRBD2. The J segment lost 2 bases and the V segment lost 4 bases, leaving 8 bases of the junction unmatched. Germline V gene lookup returns CDR1 MNHEY and CDR2 SMNVEV (reference sequence). The CDR3 runs to 15 residues. The CDR3 protein is CASSSPWSGAYEQYF. The CDR3 nucleotides are TGTGCCAGCAGTTCCCCGTGGAGCGGGGCCTACGAGCAGTACTTC.

The chain combines TRBV9 with TRBJ2-7, with TRBD2 identical over 11 bases. V was pared by 4 bases and J by 2 bases, with 5 bases of the junction left unmatched. The CDR3 spans 15 residues. Looked up from germline, CDR1 is SGDLS and CDR2 is YYNGEE. Here the CDR3 DNA reads TGTGCCAGCAGCCCCGGGACTAGCGGACCCTACGAGCAGTACTTC. Encoded protein: CASSPGTSGPYEQYF.

This chain connects TRBV9 to TRBJ2-7; D perhaps matches TRBD1 (7 bases). This CDR3 spans 14 amino acids. Trimming took off 4 bases at V and 7 bases at J, with 18 bases between the two ends. Germline CDR1 reads SGDLS; CDR2 reads YYNGEE. CDR3 nucleotides: TGTGCCAGCAGCCCATCTCGGGACAGCGGGGAGCAGTACTTC. As protein: CASSPSRDSGEQYF.